This T cell receptor beta chain was recovered during a study of cytomegalovirus exposure and HLA in healthy donors. As for the donors, each was a healthy bone marrow donor. Trimming cost V 3 bases and J 0 bases, with 15 bases left between them. The germline gives CDR1 GTSNPN, CDR2 SVGIG (reference sequence). This CDR3 region has 16 residues. The PCR made use of 60 Vbeta and 13 Jbeta primers. Only in-frame clones appear in the TCRdb table, and some are missing; sequencing was by immunoSEQ multiplex PCR. Seen in this sample are around 140,000 clones; the ten most common clones hold 0.8% to 1%. Material: PBMCs. The chain has TRBV30 and TRBJ1-5, with D possibly TRBD1 on 6 matching bases. The origin of this receptor is a male donor in good health and CMV-seronegative. The CDR3 spells CAWSLTGKVSNQPQHF. Written as DNA, the CDR3 is TGTGCCTGGAGCCTTACAGGGAAGGTTAGCAATCAGCCCCAGCATTTT.